A single sample gave rise to the 27 T cell receptor beta chains below, sequenced in a study of T cells in localized non-small cell lung cancer. The repertoire was sequenced with immunoSEQ multiplex PCR; TCRdb's copy has only in-frame clones and lacks some. The sample records over 30,000 clones, 86% being singletons. Here the sequenced sample was peripheral blood, taken before any cancer treatment. These receptors originate from a male donor at least 60 years old with stage III lung adenocarcinoma.

The chain joins TRBV27 to TRBJ2-2; D gene ambiguous. The CDR3 totals 11 residues. V was pared by 10 bases and J by 7 bases, with 10 bases between. Germline V gene lookup returns CDR1 MNHEY and CDR2 SMNVEV (reference sequence). CDR3 in amino acids: CATWRLGELFF. CDR3 DNA: TGTGCCACTTGGCGTCTCGGGGAGCTGTTTTTT.

The chain has TRBV4-2 and TRBJ2-5, with D unresolved. In germline, CDR1 is LGHNA, CDR2 YNFKEQ. Trimming shortened V by 3 bases and J by 3 bases, and 8 bases separated the two germline ends. This CDR3 has 13 amino acids. CDR3 residues: CASSQNLEETQYF. In DNA form, the CDR3 reads TGTGCCAGCAGCCAGAACCTCGAAGAGACCCAGTACTTC.

This sequence joins TRBV10-3 and TRBJ2-7; D gene unclear. The CDR3 extends over 14 amino acids. V lost 2 bases to trimming and J lost 2 bases, with 10 bases between them. The germline gives CDR1 ENHRY, CDR2 SYGVKD. CDR3 region: CAISEGPPAYEQYF. The CDR3 DNA reads TGTGCCATCAGTGAGGGGCCTCCTGCCTACGAGCAGTACTTC.

This clone came up once. This chain connects TRBV15 to TRBJ1-6; D uncertain. Between the trimmed V and J ends, which lost 1 base and 10 bases, there was a span of 8 bases. There are 13 residues in the CDR3. Looked up from germline, CDR1 is LNHNV and CDR2 is YYDKDF (reference sequence). In DNA form, the CDR3 reads TGTGCCACCAGCAGAGGCAATGGGTCACCCCTCCACTTT. This encodes CATSRGNGSPLHF.

The V call is TRBV1, the J call TRBJ2-7. TRBV1 is given as a pseudogene. The CDR3 runs to 13 residues. The CDR3 loop reads CTSSQDRRHEQYF. Written as DNA, the CDR3 is TGCACCAGCAGCCAAGATAGAAGGCACGAGCAGTACTTC.

This clone was seen a handful of times. The rearrangement uses TRBV11-2 and TRBJ2-7; D is possibly TRBD2 (5 bases). V lost 1 base and J lost 2, with 6 bases in between. This CDR3 is 13 amino acids long. The germline gives CDR1 SGHAT, CDR2 FQNNGV. The CDR3 DNA reads as TGTGCCAGCAGCTTAGCGGGGACCTACGAGCAGTACTTC. Its protein is CASSLAGTYEQYF.

CDR3 bases: TGCAGCGTTGTTTCGATGGACAGTTCCTACGAGCAGTACTTC. It codes for CSVVSMDSSYEQYF. The chain employs TRBV29-1 and TRBJ2-7; a weak D match, TRBD1 (6 bases). With 4 bases removed from V and 1 base from J, the gap between germline ends came to 14 bases. From germline, CDR1 is SQVTM and CDR2 ANQGSEA. The CDR3 runs 14 residues.

This clone was counted once. The chain is built from TRBV5-1 and TRBJ2-3; TRBD2 matches 13 bases. This CDR3 region has 17 residues. Germline CDR1 reads SGHRS; CDR2 reads YFSETQ. The V gene end was trimmed by 3 bases and the J gene end by 0 bases; junction bases not matched to a gene: 4. DNA for the CDR3: TGCGCCAGCAGCTCTACTAGCGGGAGGGCTAGCACAGATACGCAGTATTTT. The encoded protein is CASSSTSGRASTDTQYF.

The chain carries TRBV9 and TRBJ1-1, with D unclear. CDR3 length equals 12 residues. V was pared by 5 bases and J by 1 base, with 6 bases between. Germline CDR1 is SGDLS and CDR2 is YYNGEE. CDR3 in DNA: TGTGCCAGCAGTAGGACGAACACTGAAGCTTTCTTT. Encoded protein: CASSRTNTEAFF.

This sequence joins TRBV6-9 and TRBJ1-1, with unresolved D. The V gene lost 2 bases and the J gene lost 0 bases, with 4 bases spanning the gap. CDR1 MNHGY and CDR2 SVAAGI come from the germline V gene. This CDR3 is built from 13 residues. CDR3 in DNA: TGTGCCAGCAGTTATGTAGTGAACACTGAAGCTTTCTTT. It specifies CASSYVVNTEAFF.

The genes are TRBV5-4 and TRBJ2-5, with 7 bases aligning to TRBD1. Germline values: CDR1 SGHNT, CDR2 YYREEE (reference sequence). J was trimmed by 2 bases and V by 3 bases; bases with no gene match: 7. CDR3 size: 15 residues. The CDR3 nucleotides are TGTGCCAGCAGCTCTCGACAGGGTCGGCAAGAGACCCAGTACTTC. It yields the protein CASSSRQGRQETQYF. Using reference TRBV5-4 and TRBJ2-5 for the parts outside the CDR3, the full variable domain is ETGVTQSPTHLIKTRGQQVTLRCSSQSGHNTVSWYQQALGQGPQFIFQYYREEENGRGNFPPRFSGLQFPNYSSELNVNALELDDSALYLCASSSRQGRQETQYFGPGTRLLVL.

The chain employs TRBV9 and TRBJ1-2; D unresolved. The germline CDR1 and CDR2 sequences are SGDLS and YYNGEE. The V end was cut by 3 bases, the J end by 8 bases, with 11 bases between. This CDR3 comprises 12 residues. In nucleotides, the CDR3 is TGTGCCAGCAGCGGACCTTCGGGGGGCTACACCTTC. Its protein is CASSGPSGGYTF.

V and J are TRBV5-1 and TRBJ1-4; tentative D call: TRBD1 (6 bases). V gave up 2 bases and J gave up 8 bases, with 13 bases separating them. Germline V CDR1 and CDR2: SGHRS, YFSETQ. This CDR3 is built from 14 residues. CDR3 protein: CASSFSQGQEKLFF. In DNA, the CDR3 is TGCGCCAGCAGCTTTTCTCAGGGGCAGGAAAAACTGTTTTTT.

The chain joins TRBV6-1 to TRBJ1-2; perhaps TRBD1 as D (6 bases). The CDR3 has 13 residues. Per the germline V gene, CDR1 is MNHNS and CDR2 is SASEGT. The germline V and J ends were trimmed by 8 bases and 2 bases, with 12 bases remaining between them. The CDR3 DNA follows: TGTGCCAGCCTCCCGGGACAAAACTATGGCTACACCTTC. This gives the protein CASLPGQNYGYTF.

The chain employs TRBV11-2 and TRBJ1-1; D is unclear. Germline values: CDR1 SGHAT, CDR2 FQNNGV. The germline V and J ends were trimmed by 10 bases and 1 base, with 25 bases remaining between them. The length of the CDR3 is 17 residues. The CDR3 is CATFPPYSTFRNTEAFF. DNA for the CDR3: TGTGCCACCTTTCCTCCTTACTCTACTTTTAGGAACACTGAAGCTTTCTTT. The whole variable domain, filled in from reference TRBV11-2 and TRBJ1-1, reads EAGVAQSPRYKIIEKRQSVAFWCNPISGHATLYWYQQILGQGPKLLIQFQNNGVVDDSQLPKDRFSAERLKGVDSTLKIQPAKLEDSAVYLCATFPPYSTFRNTEAFFGQGTRLTVV.

This sequence joins TRBV18 and TRBJ1-4; D call uncertain. CDR1 and CDR2 (germline): KGHSH, LQKENI. The CDR3 contains 11 residues. V lost 8 bases, J lost 8 bases, and 9 bases lay in between. The CDR3 nucleotides are TGTGCCAGCCGCCTCCTCGAAAAACTGTTTTTT. This encodes CASRLLEKLFF.

In its sample, this clone was seen a few times. The V call is TRBV9, the J call TRBJ1-1, with D perhaps matching TRBD1 (5 bases). Per germline, CDR1 SGDLS and CDR2 YYNGEE. The CDR3 is 16 residues long. V was shortened by 2 bases and J by 1 base, with 15 bases between the two germline ends. DNA for the CDR3: TGTGCCAGCAGCGTTAACCCCACCGGGGGGAACACTGAAGCTTTCTTT. Translation gives CASSVNPTGGNTEAFF.

This clone was found a few times. The rearrangement uses TRBV5-1 and TRBJ2-2; D is unresolved. This CDR3 has 15 amino acids. The germline CDR1 and CDR2 sequences are SGHRS and YFSETQ. Trimming left V 0 bases short and J 3 bases short, with 9 bases between. The CDR3 DNA reads TGCGCCAGCAGCTTGGGGGGTACCCACACCGGGGAGCTGTTTTTT. It translates to CASSLGGTHTGELFF.

This clone was found once. The chain recombines TRBV4-2 with TRBJ2-1, with D uncertain. This CDR3 is 14 amino acids long. Looked up from germline, CDR1 is LGHNA and CDR2 is YNFKEQ. The V end was cut by 0 bases, the J end by 6 bases, with 9 bases between. CDR3 sequence (DNA): TGTGCCAGCAGCCAAGATCCGGCGGCCAATGAGCAGTTCTTC. It specifies CASSQDPAANEQFF.

This CDR3 is CASSLEGRRTSEQYF. The DNA for the CDR3 is TGCGCCAGCAGCTTGGAAGGGAGGAGGACTAGTGAGCAGTACTTC. V gene TRBV5-1 combines with J gene TRBJ2-7, with 7 bases matching TRBD2. J lost 7 bases, V lost 0 bases, and 10 bases had no gene match. Germline assignment: CDR1 SGHRS and CDR2 YFSETQ. The CDR3 extends over 15 amino acids.

The rearrangement uses TRBV27 and TRBJ2-1; D is possibly TRBD1 (6 bases). V lost 10 bases and J 1 base, leaving 17 bases between the germline ends. Germline CDR1 reads MNHEY; CDR2 reads SMNVEV (reference sequence). CDR3 length: 15 amino acids. CDR3 DNA: TGTGCCAACGAACGTCGGACAGAATCCTACAATGAGCAGTTCTTC. Residues: CANERRTESYNEQFF.

The chain joins TRBV5-1 to TRBJ2-4, with 15 bases aligning to TRBD2. CDR1 is SGHRS and CDR2 is YFSETQ in the germline V gene. J lost 6 bases, V lost 4 bases, and 5 bases had no gene match. There are 16 residues in the CDR3. DNA for the CDR3: TGCGCCAGCAGCCCGACGGGACTAGCGGGAGGAAACATTCAGTACTTC. This codes for CASSPTGLAGGNIQYF.

This clone was counted a single time. As DNA, the CDR3 is TGTGCCAGCAGCTCGGGGGAGGCGGGGTCTGTCCTAGGGGAGACCCAGTACTTC. Protein: CASSSGEAGSVLGETQYF. The chain combines TRBV4-2 with TRBJ2-5; TRBD2 might be the D (6 bases). V lost 5 bases to trimming and J lost 5 bases, with 27 bases between them. CDR3 size: 18 residues. Looked up from germline, CDR1 is LGHNA and CDR2 is YNFKEQ.

The V and J genes are TRBV18 and TRBJ2-3; no clear D. The CDR3 covers 14 residues. Trimming removed 3 bases from V and 1 base from J, with 8 bases in between. Germline V lookup: CDR1 KGHSH, CDR2 LQKENI. The CDR3 here is CASSPSTRTDTQYF. CDR3 nucleotide sequence: TGTGCCAGCTCACCGAGTACGCGCACAGATACGCAGTATTTT.

The CDR3 is CASSFGTALNEQFF. CDR3 in DNA: TGTGCCAGCAGTTTTGGGACAGCACTCAATGAGCAGTTCTTC. This rearrangement joins TRBV27 to TRBJ2-1, with 7 bases aligning to TRBD1. The CDR3 is 14 residues long. Per the germline V gene, CDR1 is MNHEY and CDR2 is SMNVEV (reference sequence). V lost 3 bases, J lost 6 bases, and 5 bases stayed unmatched.

J is TRBJ2-3 and V is TRBV5-8, with TRBD2 identical over 8 bases. The V gene end was trimmed by 4 bases and the J gene end by 6 bases; junction bases not matched to a gene: 7. The CDR3 sequence is 14 residues long. Germline V gene lookup returns CDR1 SGHTS and CDR2 YDEGEE. The CDR3 loop is CASSKSGRPDTQYF. CDR3 sequence (DNA): TGTGCCAGCAGCAAGAGCGGGAGACCCGATACGCAGTATTTT.

The chain joins TRBV5-1 to TRBJ2-5; 11 bases match TRBD1. The CDR3 sequence is 15 residues long. Trimming cost V 4 bases and J 1 base; bases outside gene matches: 3. Germline V lookup: CDR1 SGHRS, CDR2 YFSETQ. CDR3 DNA: TGCGCCAGCAGCATCGGGACAGGGGGCCAAGAGACCCAGTACTTC. It yields the protein CASSIGTGGQETQYF.